Listed below are T cell receptor beta chains from one sample, sequenced in a study of cytomegalovirus exposure and HLA in healthy donors. TCRdb keeps only in-frame clones here, not all; method: immunoSEQ multiplex PCR. The sample lists more than 95,000 clones, 60% to 75% occurring once. The sequenced sample consisted of PBMCs. Receptor source: a female donor in good health and CMV-seropositive. Both conserved end residues are part of each CDR3. D genes are given only for firm matches. The size entry is marked missing in some rows and otherwise reads once, few, many or a size class.

J,size,D,V,CDR3,DNA
TRBJ1-2,NA,TRBD1,TRBV7-2,CASSFSPGTGYGYTF,TGTGCCAGCAGCTTCAGCCCCGGGACAGGATATGGCTACACCTTC
TRBJ2-7,once,TRBD1,TRBV7-2,CASSLTPGQPYEQYF,TGTGCCAGCAGCTTAACCCCGGGACAGCCCTACGAGCAGTACTTC
TRBJ1-3,NA,NA,TRBV9,CASSVEEAPIYF,TGTGCCAGCAGCGTAGAAGAGGCGCCCATATATTTT
TRBJ2-5,NA,TRBD2,TRBV4-3,CASSQDGLAGKETQYF,TGCGCCAGCAGCCAAGATGGACTAGCGGGGAAAGAGACCCAGTACTTC
TRBJ1-2,few,TRBD1,TRBV28,CASSPRYYRDRETNYGYTF,TGTGCCAGCAGTCCACGATACTACCGGGACAGAGAAACTAACTATGGCTACACCTTC
TRBJ2-7,NA,NA,TRBV6-1,CASSHRPEQYF,TGTGCCAGCAGCCACAGGCCGGAGCAGTACTTC
TRBJ2-3,NA,NA,TRBV4-1,CASSQEGGGDTDTQYF,TGCGCCAGCAGCCAAGAAGGGGGTGGAGACACAGATACGCAGTATTTT
TRBJ1-6,NA,NA,TRBV4-3,CASSQDQSDNSPLHF,TGCGCCAGCAGCCAAGATCAGTCCGATAATTCACCCCTCCACTTT
TRBJ2-3,NA,TRBD2,TRBV5-1,CASSLGLAGAATDTQYF,TGCGCCAGCAGCCTGGGACTAGCGGGAGCGGCCACAGATACGCAGTATTTT
TRBJ2-5,NA,NA,TRBV30,CAWSATSYQETQYF,TGTGCCTGGAGTGCTACCTCGTACCAAGAGACCCAGTACTTC
TRBJ1-4,once,NA,TRBV7-2,CASSGQRDWGEKLFF,TGTGCCAGCAGCGGACAACGGGACTGGGGTGAAAAACTGTTTTTT
TRBJ1-2,NA,TRBD1,TRBV14,CASSPPGQGGYGYTF,TGTGCCAGCAGCCCCCCGGGACAGGGTGGCTATGGCTACACCTTC
TRBJ2-3,few,TRBD2,TRBV4-1,CASSPQTSGGPGDTQYF,TGCGCCAGCAGCCCACAAACCAGCGGGGGGCCGGGTGATACGCAGTATTTT
TRBJ1-1,NA,NA,TRBV5-1,CASSLEGPQNTEAFF,TGCGCCAGCAGCTTGGAGGGGCCCCAGAACACTGAAGCTTTCTTT
TRBJ1-5,NA,NA,TRBV5-1,CASSLGGGQPQHF,TGCGCCAGCAGCTTGGGCGGGGGCCAGCCCCAGCATTTT
TRBJ2-7,NA,TRBD2,TRBV28,CASSPGGGFHEQYF,TGTGCCAGCTCACCCGGGGGAGGGTTTCACGAGCAGTACTTC
TRBJ1-1,NA,TRBD1,TRBV19,CASNPTGVNTEAFF,TGTGCCAGTAACCCGACAGGGGTGAACACTGAAGCTTTCTTT
TRBJ2-1,NA,TRBD2,TRBV4-2,CASSPQGGTSGRDNEQFF,TGTGCCAGCAGCCCCCAGGGAGGGACTAGCGGGAGGGACAATGAGCAGTTCTTC
TRBJ2-7,NA,NA,TRBV7-9,CASSSQDGEATYEQYF,TGTGCCAGCAGCTCACAGGACGGAGAAGCCACCTACGAGCAGTACTTC
TRBJ1-4,NA,NA,TRBV7-9,CASRAAANEKLFF,TGTGCCAGCAGGGCGGCTGCAAATGAAAAACTGTTTTTT
TRBJ2-1,NA,TRBD2,TRBV5-1,CASSQAGGPGNEQFF,TGCGCCAGCAGCCAAGCGGGGGGGCCCGGTAATGAGCAGTTCTTC
TRBJ1-1,NA,TRBD1,TRBV4-3,CASSQDWGQIEAFF,TGCGCCAGCAGCCAAGATTGGGGACAGATTGAAGCTTTCTTT
TRBJ1-3,NA,TRBD1,TRBV7-9,CASSRDSSGNTIYF,TGTGCCAGCAGCAGGGACAGCTCTGGAAACACCATATATTTT
TRBJ2-5,once,TRBD2,TRBV28,CASRLSGGRQETQYF,TGTGCCAGCAGACTTAGCGGGGGCCGTCAAGAGACCCAGTACTTC
TRBJ2-1,NA,NA,TRBV30,CAWTPLPIGYRGEQFF,TGTGCCTGGACCCCTCTCCCCATCGGTTATCGGGGTGAGCAGTTCTTC
TRBJ2-7,NA,TRBD1,TRBV4-1,CASSLRAGGLNEQYF,TGCGCCAGCAGCCTGAGGGCAGGGGGTCTCAACGAGCAGTACTTC
TRBJ2-1,NA,TRBD2,TRBV4-3,CASSRVAGGAYNEQFF,TGCGCCAGCAGCCGCGTAGCGGGAGGGGCCTACAATGAGCAGTTCTTC
TRBJ2-7,few,NA,TRBV2,CASSDKPRQASSYEQYF,TGTGCCAGCAGTGACAAGCCTAGACAGGCTAGCTCCTACGAGCAGTACTTC
TRBJ2-4,NA,NA,TRBV2,CASLAKNIQYF,TGTGCCAGCCTAGCCAAAAACATTCAGTACTTC
TRBJ2-5,NA,TRBD1,TRBV6-1,CASSKLTGGETQYF,TGTGCCAGCAGCAAACTAACAGGGGGAGAGACCCAGTACTTC
TRBJ1-2,NA,NA,TRBV15,CATSRDRGGHLSQIYGYTF,TGTGCCACCAGCAGAGATCGAGGAGGCCACCTGTCCCAAATCTATGGCTACACCTTC
TRBJ1-1,few,TRBD1,TRBV5-1,CASSFQGGGEAFF,TGCGCCAGCAGCTTTCAGGGGGGTGGTGAAGCTTTCTTT
TRBJ2-3,NA,NA,TRBV15,CATSGWTQGTDTQYF,TGTGCCACCAGCGGCTGGACACAGGGCACAGATACGCAGTATTTT
TRBJ2-6,once,TRBD1,TRBV4-1,CASSQEGQVGANVLTF,TGCGCCAGCAGCCAAGAAGGACAGGTTGGGGCCAACGTCCTGACTTTC
TRBJ1-1,NA,NA,TRBV5-1,CASSLLLGSYNTEAFF,TGCGCCAGCAGCTTGCTCTTGGGCAGCTACAACACTGAAGCTTTCTTT
TRBJ2-1,NA,NA,TRBV5-1,CASSLIAGYYNEQFF,TGCGCCAGCAGCTTGATTGCGGGATACTACAATGAGCAGTTCTTC
TRBJ2-1,once,TRBD2,TRBV11-3,CASSEGLAGDNEQFF,TGTGCCAGCAGCGAGGGACTAGCGGGAGACAATGAGCAGTTCTTC
TRBJ1-2,NA,NA,TRBV4-3,CASSQDLGQPNGYTF,TGCGCCAGCAGCCAAGACCTTGGGCAGCCGAATGGCTACACCTTC
TRBJ2-1,NA,TRBD1,TRBV7-2,CASSFAPNRGSYNEQFF,TGTGCCAGCAGCTTTGCACCAAACAGGGGCTCCTACAATGAGCAGTTCTTC
TRBJ2-7,NA,NA,TRBV28,CASSLNMNSPSPYEQYF,TGTGCCAGCAGTTTAAATATGAACAGCCCATCACCCTACGAGCAGTACTTC
TRBJ1-6,NA,TRBD1,TRBV30,CAWRGQAINSPLHF,TGTGCCTGGAGGGGACAGGCCATTAATTCACCCCTCCACTTT
TRBJ1-2,NA,TRBD1,TRBV4-2,CASSHRGRDYGYTF,TGTGCCAGCAGCCACAGGGGGCGTGACTATGGCTACACCTTC
TRBJ2-3,NA,NA,TRBV2,CASSDAGGFKDTQYF,TGTGCCAGCAGTGATGCAGGGGGGTTCAAAGATACGCAGTATTTT
TRBJ2-1,NA,NA,TRBV18,CASSLSWSDEQFF,TGTGCCAGCTCCCTTTCCTGGAGTGATGAGCAGTTCTTC
TRBJ1-1,NA,TRBD1,TRBV14,CASSRLGGQGAKTEAFF,TGTGCCAGCAGCCGGTTGGGGGGACAGGGGGCAAAGACTGAAGCTTTCTTT
TRBJ2-7,few,TRBD1,TRBV4-1,CASSLLPGQGRHEQYF,TGCGCCAGCAGCCTCTTACCGGGACAGGGTAGGCACGAGCAGTACTTC
TRBJ1-6,NA,NA,TRBV7-2,CASSRGGYNNSPLHF,TGTGCCAGCAGCCGGGGGGGCTATAATAATTCACCCCTCCACTTT
TRBJ1-1,few,NA,TRBV6-5,CASSSLGHVDTEAFF,TGTGCCAGCAGTTCCCTGGGACACGTAGACACTGAAGCTTTCTTT
TRBJ2-7,NA,TRBD1,TRBV7-2,CASSRGTGFYEQYF,TGTGCCAGCAGCCGCGGGACAGGGTTCTACGAGCAGTACTTC
TRBJ1-1,NA,TRBD1,TRBV7-9,CASSLGTADTEVFF,TGTGCCAGCAGCTTGGGGACAGCGGACACTGAAGTTTTCTTT
TRBJ1-1,few,NA,TRBV30,CAWSRGWTEAFF,TGTGCCTGGAGTAGGGGGTGGACTGAAGCTTTCTTT